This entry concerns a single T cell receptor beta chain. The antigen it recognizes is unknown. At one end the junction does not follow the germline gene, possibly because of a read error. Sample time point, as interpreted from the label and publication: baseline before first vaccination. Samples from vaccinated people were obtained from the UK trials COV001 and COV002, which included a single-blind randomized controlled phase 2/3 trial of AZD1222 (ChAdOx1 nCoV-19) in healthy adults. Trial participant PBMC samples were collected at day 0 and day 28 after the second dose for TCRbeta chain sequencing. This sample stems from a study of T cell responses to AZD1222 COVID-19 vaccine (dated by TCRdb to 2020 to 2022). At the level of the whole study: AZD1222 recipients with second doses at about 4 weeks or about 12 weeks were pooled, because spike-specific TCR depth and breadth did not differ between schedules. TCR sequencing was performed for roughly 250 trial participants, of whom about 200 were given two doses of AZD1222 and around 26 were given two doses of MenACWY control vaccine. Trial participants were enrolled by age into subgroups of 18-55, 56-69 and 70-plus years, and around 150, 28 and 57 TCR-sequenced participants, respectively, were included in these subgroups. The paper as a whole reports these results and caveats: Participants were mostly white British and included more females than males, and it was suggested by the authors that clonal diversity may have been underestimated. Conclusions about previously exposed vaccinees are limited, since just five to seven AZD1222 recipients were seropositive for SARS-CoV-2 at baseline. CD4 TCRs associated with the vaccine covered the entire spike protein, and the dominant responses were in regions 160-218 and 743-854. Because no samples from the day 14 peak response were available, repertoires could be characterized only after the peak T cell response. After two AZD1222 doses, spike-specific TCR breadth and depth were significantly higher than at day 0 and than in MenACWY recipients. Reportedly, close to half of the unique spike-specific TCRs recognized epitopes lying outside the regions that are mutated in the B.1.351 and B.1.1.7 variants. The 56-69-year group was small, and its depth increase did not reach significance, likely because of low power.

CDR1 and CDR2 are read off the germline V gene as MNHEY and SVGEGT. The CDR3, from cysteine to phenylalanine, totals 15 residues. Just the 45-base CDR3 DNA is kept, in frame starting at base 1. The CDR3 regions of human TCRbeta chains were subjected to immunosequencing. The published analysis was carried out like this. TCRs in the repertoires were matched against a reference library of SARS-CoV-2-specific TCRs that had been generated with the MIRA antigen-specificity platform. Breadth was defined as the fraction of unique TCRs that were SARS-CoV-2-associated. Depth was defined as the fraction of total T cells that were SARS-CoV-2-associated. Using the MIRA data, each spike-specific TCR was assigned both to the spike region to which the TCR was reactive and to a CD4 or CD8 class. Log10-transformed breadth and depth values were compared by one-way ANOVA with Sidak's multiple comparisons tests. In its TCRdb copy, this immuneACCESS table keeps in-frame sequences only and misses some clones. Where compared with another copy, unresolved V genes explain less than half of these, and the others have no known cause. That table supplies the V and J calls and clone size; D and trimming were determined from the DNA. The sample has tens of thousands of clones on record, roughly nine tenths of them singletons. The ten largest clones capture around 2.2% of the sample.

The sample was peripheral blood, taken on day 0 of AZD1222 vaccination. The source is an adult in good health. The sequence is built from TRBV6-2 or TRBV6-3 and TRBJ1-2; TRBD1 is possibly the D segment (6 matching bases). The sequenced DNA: TGTGCCAGCAGTGACTCAACGGACAGCTACTATGGCTACACCTTC. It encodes CASSDSTDSYYGYTF.